The sequence of this T cell receptor (beta chain) was determined in a study of T cell responses to AZD1222 COVID-19 vaccine. Overall study results and limits: Donors, mostly white British, included more females; clonal diversity was possibly underestimated.

Data came from immunoSEQ multiplex PCR; TCRdb stores just in-frame clones and leaves some out. The table for this sample gives around 150,000 clones. The CDR3 covers 16 residues. Germline-derived CDR1 and CDR2 are LNHNV and YYDKDF (reference sequence). Trimming removed 0 bases from V and 4 bases from J, with 13 bases in between. Concerning this clone: Its specificity is not known. The sample carries other DNA sequences with the same CDR3.

Material: peripheral blood. The source of this sequence is an adult in good health. The chain uses TRBV15 and TRBJ1-3; tentatively, D is TRBD1 (5 bases). CDR3 nucleotides: TGTGCCACCAGCAGAGATAGGGGTCCGTCAGGAAACACCATATATTTT. Residues: CATSRDRGPSGNTIYF.